The entry below gives a single T cell receptor beta chain sequence along with its context. The antigen remains undetermined. Treatment denoted: approximately 18 received Ad26.COV2.S at low or high dose, single or two shots; 5 received placebo; per-sample allocation not given. Vaccine and placebo recipients were sampled on day 63 after the first injection. This sample stems from a study of Ad26.COV2.S vaccination and SARS-CoV-2 variants. Study-level results: Substantial post-vaccination breadth of spike-specific CD8+ and CD4+ T cell responses was reported. Vaccinees and placebo recipients showed similar non-spike TCR breadth.

This CDR3 has 15 amino acids. Germline CDR1 SGHAT, CDR2 FQNNGV. Losses at the gene ends were 4 bases for V and 4 bases for J; bases not matched to a gene: 8. TCRdb's table, derived via immunoSEQ multiplex PCR, lists solely in-frame clones and lacks some. The sample consists of around 400,000 clones, roughly 90% of them appearing once. Sequencing used peripheral blood, obtained in a trial of Ad26.COV2.S vaccine versus placebo. The TCR was taken from a person between 18 and 65 years old who received the Ad26.COV2.S COVID-19 vaccine or a placebo. J is TRBJ1-1 and V is TRBV11-2; 8 positions agree with TRBD1. CDR3 amino acids: CASSWAGGVSTEAFF. For the CDR3, the DNA is TGTGCCAGCAGCTGGGCAGGGGGCGTCAGCACTGAAGCTTTCTTT.